The 4 T cell receptor beta chains below were found in one sample sequenced in a study of shared T cell receptors in the human thymus (dated by TCRdb to about 2021). The protocol used for the library was the immunoSEQ multiplex PCR assay. The immuneACCESS repertoire file appears here via TCRdb, limited to in-frame rearrangements. These files lack a portion of the clones; in checked studies, under half of the deficit traces to unresolved V genes, and the cause of the others is not known. The sample yields approximately 490,000 clones; 78% were counted once. The top ten clones comprise about 0.013% of the sample. These data are also associated with another study on human thymus T cells.

Sample: thymocytes. The receptors stem from a boy under two years old with a congenital heart defect. Donor details come from another sample of the same person, matched by shared clones.

The chain couples TRBV27 to TRBJ2-1; D is perhaps TRBD1 (6 bases). The CDR3 is made up of 17 amino acids. Germline loops: CDR1 MNHEY, CDR2 SMNVEV (reference sequence). V lost 2 bases and J lost 0, with 14 bases in between. The CDR3 is CASSLGQPNSSYNEQFF. CDR3 in DNA: TGTGCCAGCAGTTTAGGACAGCCTAATAGCTCCTACAATGAGCAGTTCTTC.

J is TRBJ2-7 and V is TRBV10-3, with TRBD2 as a possible D gene (5 bases). The germline V and J ends were trimmed by 3 bases and 2 bases, with 14 bases remaining between them. Germline lookup yields CDR1 ENHRY and CDR2 SYGVKD. CDR3 length: 15 residues. As DNA, the CDR3 is TGTGCCATCAGTGAAGACTACCCATACGCCTACGAGCAGTACTTC. Protein sequence: CAISEDYPYAYEQYF.

V usage is TRBV27 and J usage is TRBJ2-1; no definite D call. CDR3 length: 14 amino acids. From germline, CDR1 is MNHEY and CDR2 SMNVEV (reference sequence). V lost 6 bases to trimming and J lost 0 bases, with 9 bases between them. The CDR3 reads CASRPRFSYNEQFF. The CDR3 DNA is TGTGCCAGCAGGCCCAGGTTCTCCTACAATGAGCAGTTCTTC.

The chain links TRBV27 to TRBJ2-5; 9 bases match TRBD2. V lost 9 bases to trimming and J lost 11 bases; unmatched junction nucleotides: 13. The germline V gene has CDR1 MNHEY and CDR2 SMNVEV (reference sequence). This CDR3 is built from 13 residues. The CDR3 region is CASGWGLANEQYF. CDR3 bases: TGTGCCAGTGGTTGGGGACTAGCTAATGAGCAGTACTTC.